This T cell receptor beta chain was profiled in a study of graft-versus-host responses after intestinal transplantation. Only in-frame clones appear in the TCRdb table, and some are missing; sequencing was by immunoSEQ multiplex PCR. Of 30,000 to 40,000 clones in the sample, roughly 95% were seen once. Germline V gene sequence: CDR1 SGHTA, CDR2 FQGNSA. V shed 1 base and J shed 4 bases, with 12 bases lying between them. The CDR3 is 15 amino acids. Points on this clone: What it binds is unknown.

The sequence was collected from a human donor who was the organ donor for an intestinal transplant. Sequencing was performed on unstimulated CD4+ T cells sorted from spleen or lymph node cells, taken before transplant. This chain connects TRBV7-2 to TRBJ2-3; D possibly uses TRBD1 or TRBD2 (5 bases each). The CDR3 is CASSLGGKGADTQYF. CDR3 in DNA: TGTGCCAGCAGCTTAGGGGGGAAGGGTGCAGATACGCAGTATTTT.